The rows below give T cell receptor beta chains drawn from one sample of a study of cytomegalovirus exposure and HLA in healthy donors. Generated by immunoSEQ multiplex PCR, the TCRdb table keeps only in-frame clones and is missing some. This sample has about 120,000 clones; over 65% occur once, and the top ten carry under 9%. The sample taken for sequencing was PBMCs. The receptors were gathered from a woman in her thirties or forties in good health and CMV-seropositive. Each CDR3 is given with its conserved first and last residue. The D gene is left open where the match is weak. Clone size is shown for a subset of rows, as once, few, many or a class of expanded clone.

J | V | size | D | DNA | CDR3
TRBJ2-7 | TRBV30 | . | . | TGTGCCTGGAGTCTCGCTGTTCCGTACGAGCAGTACTTC | CAWSLAVPYEQYF
TRBJ1-5 | TRBV27 | . | TRBD1 | TGTGCCAGCAGTTTATTTCGGCCTACAGGGGGTTTGCCCCAGCATTTT | CASSLFRPTGGLPQHF
TRBJ1-4 | TRBV5-6 | once | TRBD1 | TGTGCCAGCAGCTTTTGGGGACAGGGGGGTGAAAAACTGTTTTTT | CASSFWGQGGEKLFF
TRBJ2-5 | TRBV7-7 | few | TRBD2 | TGTGCTAGCAGCGCCTCTAGCGGGGGCCCCCAAGAGACCCAGTACTTC | CASSASSGGPQETQYF
TRBJ2-1 | TRBV6-1 | few | . | TGTGCCAGCAGTGAACGTGAGCAGTTCTTC | CASSEREQFF
TRBJ2-7 | TRBV4-2 | . | TRBD2 | TGTGCCAGCAGCCAAGAAGGGGCAGGGAGGGGCTCAGAGCAGTACTTC | CASSQEGAGRGSEQYF
TRBJ1-2 | TRBV6-1 | . | . | TGTGCCAGCAGCGAGAACAGGGTTTCGAGCGGCTACACCTTC | CASSENRVSSGYTF
TRBJ2-1 | TRBV19 | . | . | TGTGCCAGTAGTCAAACGAGCGGAGGTTACAATGAGCAGTTCTTC | CASSQTSGGYNEQFF
TRBJ1-2 | TRBV6-5 | few | . | TGTGCCAGCAGTTACTCGAACGATGGGGGAGGCTATGGCTACACCTTC | CASSYSNDGGGYGYTF
TRBJ1-2 | TRBV30 | . | TRBD1 | TGTGCCCTCCAGGGGGTTCATGGCTACACCTTC | CALQGVHGYTF
TRBJ1-1 | TRBV7-6 | . | . | TGTGCCAGCAGCTTTGCAGGGGAGACTGAAGCTTTCTTT | CASSFAGETEAFF
TRBJ1-5 | TRBV6-1 | few | . | TGTGCCAGCAGGGCAGGGAACAATCAGCCCCAGCATTTT | CASRAGNNQPQHF
TRBJ1-1 | TRBV2 | . | . | TGTGCCAGCCAGCCCCCAACGGTCGAGGGTAGAGCTTTCTTT | CASQPPTVEGRAFF
TRBJ1-5 | TRBV18 | few | . | TGTGCCAGCTCACCGACTGACCCGCCTAATCAGCCCCAGCATTTT | CASSPTDPPNQPQHF
TRBJ1-4 | TRBV27 | once | TRBD1 | TGTGCCAGCAGTCGCCGGGAGGGGGCTGGGGAAAAACTGTTTTTT | CASSRREGAGEKLFF
TRBJ1-1 | TRBV6-1 | . | TRBD1 | TGTGCCAGCAGATCGCGACAGGGGGGTGACACTGAAGCTTTCTTT | CASRSRQGGDTEAFF